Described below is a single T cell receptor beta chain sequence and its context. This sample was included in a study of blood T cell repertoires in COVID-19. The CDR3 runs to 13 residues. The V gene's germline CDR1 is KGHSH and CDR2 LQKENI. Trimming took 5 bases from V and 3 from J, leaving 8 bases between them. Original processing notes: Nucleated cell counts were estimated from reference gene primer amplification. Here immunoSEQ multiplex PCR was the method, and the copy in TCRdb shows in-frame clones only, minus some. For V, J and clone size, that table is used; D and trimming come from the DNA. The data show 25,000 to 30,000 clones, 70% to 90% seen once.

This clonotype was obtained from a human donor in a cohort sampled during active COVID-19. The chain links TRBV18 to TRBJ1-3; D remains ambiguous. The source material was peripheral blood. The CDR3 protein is CASSGVNGNTIYF. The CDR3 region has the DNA TGTGCCAGCTCAGGAGTGAATGGAAACACCATATATTTT.